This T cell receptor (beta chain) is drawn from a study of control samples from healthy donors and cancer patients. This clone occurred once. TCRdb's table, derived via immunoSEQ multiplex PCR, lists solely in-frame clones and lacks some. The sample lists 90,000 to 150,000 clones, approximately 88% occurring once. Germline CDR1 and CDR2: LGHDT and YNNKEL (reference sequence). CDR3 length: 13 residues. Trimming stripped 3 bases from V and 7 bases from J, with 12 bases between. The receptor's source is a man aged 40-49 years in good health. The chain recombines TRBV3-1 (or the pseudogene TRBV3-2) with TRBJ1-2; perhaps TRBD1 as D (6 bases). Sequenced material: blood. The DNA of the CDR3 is TGTGCCAGCAGCCACAGGGGAGGAGGTGGCTACACCTTC. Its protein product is CASSHRGGGGYTF.